This TCR beta chain is from a study of identical twins. There are a few counts of this clonotype. Its target is unknown. TCRdb re-derived calls from the 5' RACE reads in MiXCR, one entry per CDR3 protein. The sample lists 500,000 to 600,000 distinct CDR3 sequences; approximately 22% were seen once. Study outcomes and limitations: Sequences that were out-of-frame, alpha and twin-shared displayed an excess of low generation probability.

The CDR3 is 15 amino acids. Per germline, CDR1 SNHLY and CDR2 FYNNEI. V shed 5 bases and J 3 bases; nucleotides not matched to a gene: 2. The same sample was also used in a study of T cells expressing NK-cell markers.

The genes are TRBV2 and TRBJ2-5; 14 positions agree with TRBD2. The origin of this receptor is a woman between 18 and 29 years old in good health. The specimen was CD4+ T cells sorted from blood. Here the CDR3 reads CASSPTSGGEETQYF. As DNA, the CDR3 is TGTGCCAGCAGTCCGACTAGCGGGGGGGAAGAGACCCAGTACTTC.